One sample yielded the 30 T cell receptor beta chains listed below, sequenced in a study of cytomegalovirus exposure and HLA in healthy donors. The PCR contained 60 Vbeta and 13 Jbeta primers. Produced via immunoSEQ multiplex PCR; TCRdb's table is partial and in-frame only. This table has over 150,000 clones, approximately 62% appearing once. Sequences were obtained from PBMCs. The receptors originated from a man between 50 and 59 years old in good health and CMV-seronegative.

The chain carries TRBV4-1 and TRBJ1-2; the D is unclear. The germline gives CDR1 MGHRA, CDR2 YSYEKL. V shed 1 base and J shed 3 bases, with 12 bases lying between them. The CDR3 loop spans 15 amino acids. The CDR3 loop is CASSQVGLADYGYTF. The CDR3 region has the DNA TGCGCCAGCAGCCAAGTAGGTTTGGCGGACTATGGCTACACCTTC.

This clone showed up just a few times. The chain employs TRBV28 and TRBJ1-6; 7 bases line up with TRBD1. In germline, CDR1 is MDHEN, CDR2 SYDVKM. The CDR3 is 15 residues long. The V gene end was trimmed by 1 base and the J gene end by 12 bases; junction bases not matched to a gene: 9. CDR3 sequence: CASSLSDRLRGPLHF. The CDR3 nucleotides are TGTGCCAGCAGTTTATCGGACAGGCTTAGAGGACCCCTCCACTTT.

This clone came up a few times. The chain links TRBV28 to TRBJ2-2; 8 bases are shared with TRBD1. This CDR3 spans 19 amino acids. The J segment lost 3 bases and the V segment lost 0 bases, leaving 12 bases of the junction unmatched. From germline, CDR1 is MDHEN and CDR2 SYDVKM. The CDR3 sequence is CASSLWGVTGAPDTGELFF. The CDR3 nucleotides are TGTGCCAGCAGTTTATGGGGTGTGACAGGGGCGCCGGACACCGGGGAGCTGTTTTTT.

The chain employs TRBV5-1 and TRBJ2-3; 11 bases match TRBD2. The CDR3 totals 16 residues. Per the germline V gene, CDR1 is SGHRS and CDR2 is YFSETQ. J gave up 2 bases and V 1 base, and 3 bases lay outside the gene matches. CDR3 region: CASSLTSGGITDTQYF. The CDR3 region has the DNA TGCGCCAGCAGCTTGACTAGCGGGGGTATCACAGATACGCAGTATTTT. The full variable domain, in which reference TRBV5-1 and TRBJ2-3 provide the parts outside the CDR3, is KAGVTQTPRYLIKTRGQQVTLSCSPISGHRSVSWYQQTPGQGLQFLFEYFSETQRNKGNFPGRFSGRQFSNSRSEMNVSTLELGDSALYLCASSLTSGGITDTQYFGPGTRLTVL.

The chain employs TRBV7-2 and TRBJ2-5, with 10 bases matching TRBD2. From germline, CDR1 is SGHTA and CDR2 FQGNSA. The V gene end was trimmed by 4 bases and the J gene end by 8 bases; junction bases not matched to a gene: 7. This CDR3 has 14 residues. The CDR3 DNA is TGTGCCAGCAGCTACGAGCGGGGGGGATTCACCCAGTACTTC. The encoded protein is CASSYERGGFTQYF.

The rearrangement joins TRBV6-1 to TRBJ1-5; D call uncertain. The CDR3 extends over 15 amino acids. Germline-derived CDR1 and CDR2 are MNHNS and SASEGT. Trimming took off 7 bases at V and 0 bases at J, with 13 bases between the two ends. The CDR3 loop reads CASMIRLYSNQPQHF. CDR3 DNA: TGTGCCAGCATGATCAGGCTTTATAGCAATCAGCCCCAGCATTTT.

The rearrangement links TRBV11-1 to TRBJ2-3; TRBD2 agrees at 9 bases. CDR1 and CDR2 from the germline V gene are SGHAT and FQDESV (reference sequence). The CDR3 sequence is 17 residues long. With V trimmed by 7 bases and J by 2 bases, 13 bases remained unmatched. CDR3 nucleotides: TGTGCCAGCACCCCGCGGCGGGGGGGCGGATTCACAGATACGCAGTATTTT. Translated: CASTPRRGGGFTDTQYF.

For this clone: At the DNA level, this CDR3 is encoded by other sequences in the same sample as well. This chain connects TRBV18 to TRBJ1-1, with TRBD1 as a possible D gene (5 bases). The CDR3 runs 15 residues. The germline gives CDR1 KGHSH, CDR2 LQKENI. Trimming took 4 bases from V and 4 from J, leaving 16 bases between them. CDR3 DNA sequence: TGTGCCAGCTCACGGCTGACGGGGGTGGGCACTGAAGCTTTCTTT. Its translation: CASSRLTGVGTEAFF.

The V call is TRBV2, the J call TRBJ2-7; TRBD2 might be the D (6 bases). The CDR3 spans 12 residues. V lost 7 bases to trimming and J lost 3 bases, with 10 bases between them. Germline V gene data show CDR1 as SNHLY and CDR2 as FYNNEI. The CDR3 loop is CASKEGSYEQYF. As DNA, the CDR3 is TGTGCCAGCAAGGAGGGAAGCTACGAGCAGTACTTC. The full variable domain, with the rest looked up from reference TRBV2 and TRBJ2-7, is EPEVTQTPSHQVTQMGQEVILRCVPISNHLYFYWYRQILGQKVEFLVSFYNNEISEKSEIFDDQFSVERPDGSNFTLKIRSTKLEDSAMYFCASKEGSYEQYFGPGTRLTVT.

The chain has TRBV2 and TRBJ1-2; a weak D match, TRBD1 (6 bases). Between the trimmed V and J ends, which lost 4 bases and 0 bases, there was a span of 9 bases. Germline-derived CDR1 and CDR2 are SNHLY and FYNNEI. This CDR3 has 14 residues. For the CDR3, the DNA is TGTGCCAGCAGTGTACAGGGCTCTAACTATGGCTACACCTTC. Translation gives CASSVQGSNYGYTF.

This chain connects TRBV18 to TRBJ2-1, with a weak D call TRBD1 (6 bases). Looked up from germline, CDR1 is KGHSH and CDR2 is LQKENI. Trimming left V 4 bases short and J 6 bases short, with 19 bases between. The CDR3 length is 16 residues. For the CDR3, the DNA is TGTGCCAGCTCACTCACAGGGACGGGTGGCCCCAATGAGCAGTTCTTC. Translation: CASSLTGTGGPNEQFF.

The V gene is TRBV5-8, the J gene TRBJ1-6; the D is unclear. V was trimmed by 6 bases and J by 7 bases, leaving 23 bases between them. CDR1 and CDR2 (germline): SGHTS, YDEGEE. CDR3 size: 17 residues. The CDR3 sequence: CASNRGVGVPWNSPLHF. CDR3 coding DNA: TGTGCCAGCAACCGGGGAGTCGGGGTCCCATGGAATTCACCCCTCCACTTT.

The gene calls are TRBV4-1 and TRBJ1-1; 12 bases line up with TRBD1. Trimming removed 4 bases from V and 1 base from J; junction bases left unmatched: 10. The germline V gene encodes CDR1 MGHRA and CDR2 YSYEKL. The CDR3 has 18 amino acids. CDR3 DNA: TGCGCCAGCAGCCTAACGACCGGGACAGGGGGCCGGAACACTGAAGCTTTCTTT. This sequence encodes CASSLTTGTGGRNTEAFF.

This sequence joins TRBV19 and TRBJ1-2; tentative D call: TRBD1 (6 bases). V lost 6 bases and J 1 base, leaving 18 bases between the germline ends. The CDR3 covers 16 residues. Germline V gene lookup returns CDR1 LNHDA and CDR2 SQIVND (reference sequence). The CDR3 DNA reads TGTGCCAGTAGGTGGACAGAATTGAGACTTAACTATGGCTACACCTTC. It encodes CASRWTELRLNYGYTF.

The genes are TRBV6-1 and TRBJ2-7; 9 bases line up with TRBD1. CDR1 MNHNS and CDR2 SASEGT come from the germline V gene. Germline trimming cut 5 bases from V and 3 bases from J; bases unmatched to any gene: 2. This CDR3 comprises 13 residues. The CDR3 DNA reads as TGTGCCAGCAGTTCGGACAGGGGCTACGAGCAGTACTTC. Translation gives CASSSDRGYEQYF.

J is TRBJ1-2 and V is TRBV6-5; 7 nucleotides align to TRBD1. V gave up 7 bases and J gave up 5 bases; unmatched junction bases: 7. This CDR3 region has 13 residues. CDR1 MNHEY and CDR2 SVGAGI come from the germline V gene. The CDR3 loop is CASMTGIGYGYTF. CDR3 DNA sequence: TGTGCCAGCATGACAGGGATAGGGTATGGCTACACCTTC.

This clone occurred a few times. J is TRBJ2-2 and V is TRBV5-1; 8 nucleotides align to TRBD1. The CDR3 has 16 residues. Per the germline V gene, CDR1 is SGHRS and CDR2 is YFSETQ. V trimming: 4 bases; J trimming: 4 bases; junction bases outside the gene matches: 9. DNA of the CDR3: TGCGCCAGCAGCACGGGACAGGAGAGGATCACCGGGGAGCTGTTTTTT. It specifies CASSTGQERITGELFF.

The chain combines TRBV5-8 with TRBJ2-1; the D is unclear. Trimming left V 2 bases short and J 9 bases short, with 6 bases between. This CDR3 spans 11 amino acids. The germline V gene has CDR1 SGHTS and CDR2 YDEGEE. The DNA of the CDR3 is TGTGCCAGCAGCTTTTCGGTTGAGCAGTTCTTC. Protein: CASSFSVEQFF.

This clone was seen once. The chain links TRBV7-2 to TRBJ1-1, with D maybe TRBD1 (6 bases). CDR1 SGHTA and CDR2 FQGNSA come from the germline V gene. The CDR3 is 15 amino acids. The ends were cut back, 5 bases at V and 1 base at J, with 14 bases in the middle. CDR3 nucleotides: TGTGCCAGCAGCGCACACAGGGAGGGGAACACTGAAGCTTTCTTT. Protein: CASSAHREGNTEAFF.

The rearrangement links TRBV5-6 to TRBJ2-7, with TRBD2 as a possible D gene (6 bases). The CDR3 is 15 amino acids. The germline gives CDR1 SGHDT, CDR2 YYEEEE. V lost 5 bases, J lost 1 base, and 16 bases lay in between. The CDR3, as DNA: TGTGCCAGCAGTTTCGCGGGACTGGGATCCTACGAGCAGTACTTC. Amino acids: CASSFAGLGSYEQYF.

This clone has just one count. J is TRBJ2-7 and V is TRBV9; D possibly corresponds to TRBD2 (7 bases). V lost 3 bases, J lost 2 bases, and 15 bases lay in between. The CDR3 has 15 residues. The germline CDR1 and CDR2 sequences are SGDLS and YYNGEE. The CDR3 region has the DNA TGTGCCAGCAGCGGGGAGGGGGGTGGTCCCTACGAGCAGTACTTC. This gives the protein CASSGEGGGPYEQYF.

The V gene is TRBV5-1, the J gene TRBJ2-1; a possible D gene is TRBD1 (5 bases). V was shortened by 4 bases and J by 9 bases, with 17 bases between the two germline ends. Germline-derived CDR1 and CDR2 are SGHRS and YFSETQ. CDR3 length equals 14 residues. The CDR3 sequence is CASSHVPTAGEQFF. The CDR3 region has the DNA TGCGCCAGCAGCCACGTCCCGACAGCAGGTGAGCAGTTCTTC.

The chain joins TRBV7-6 to TRBJ1-2; 8 nucleotides line up with TRBD1. This CDR3 has 14 amino acids. In germline, CDR1 is SGHVS, CDR2 FNYEAQ. V was pared by 1 base and J by 5 bases, with 3 bases of the junction left unmatched. DNA for the CDR3: TGTGCCAGCAGCTTAGAGCAGGGGGCATATGGCTACACCTTC. The encoded protein is CASSLEQGAYGYTF. The complete variable domain, with remaining parts taken from reference TRBV7-6 and TRBJ1-2, reads GAGVSQSPRYKVTKRGQDVALRCDPISGHVSLYWYRQALGQGPEFLTYFNYEAQQDKSGLPNDRFSAERPEGSISTLTIQRTEQRDSAMYRCASSLEQGAYGYTFGSGTRLTVV.

CDR3 nucleotides: TGTGCCAGCAGGTTTCGAAGTGACAGTAATTCACCCCTCCACTTT. Amino acids: CASRFRSDSNSPLHF. The chain employs TRBV27 and TRBJ1-6; TRBD1 is a possible D gene (5 bases). Germline V gives CDR1 MNHEY, CDR2 SMNVEV (reference sequence). With 6 bases removed from V and 6 bases from J, the gap between germline ends came to 15 bases. This CDR3 has 15 amino acids.

A few counts support this clone. The V call is TRBV19, the J call TRBJ2-5, with a weak D call TRBD2 (5 bases). The CDR3 covers 12 residues. Looked up from germline, CDR1 is LNHDA and CDR2 is SQIVND (reference sequence). The V and J ends lost 6 bases and 5 bases respectively, with 10 bases between them. The CDR3 DNA reads TGTGCCAGTAGACAGAGCGGCGAGACCCAGTACTTC. It yields the protein CASRQSGETQYF. The variable domain in full, completed from reference TRBV19 and TRBJ2-5, reads DGGITQSPKYLFRKEGQNVTLSCEQNLNHDAMYWYRQDPGQGLRLIYYSQIVNDFQKGDIAEGYSVSREKKESFPLTVTSAQKNPTAFYLCASRQSGETQYFGPGTRLLVL.

This clone came up a few times. This chain joins TRBV27 and TRBJ2-3, with 8 nucleotides matching TRBD1. The V segment lost 4 bases and the J segment 0 bases; nucleotides outside the gene matches: 3. CDR1 MNHEY and CDR2 SMNVEV come from the germline V gene (reference sequence). CDR3 length: 15 residues. CDR3 in DNA: TGTGCCAGCAGTTACGGGACAGGTAGCACAGATACGCAGTATTTT. Protein sequence: CASSYGTGSTDTQYF.

V is TRBV1 and J is TRBJ1-5; TRBD1 is the table's D call and was not checked against the DNA. TRBV1 is annotated as a pseudogene. The CDR3 runs 15 residues. CDR3: CTSSQDRAANQPQHF. The DNA of the CDR3 is TGCACCAGCAGCCAAGACAGGGCCGCAAATCAGCCCCAGCATTTT.

This clone was detected a few times. This chain connects TRBV6-6 to TRBJ1-1; D perhaps matches TRBD1 (5 bases). V gave up 3 bases and J gave up 0 bases, with 11 bases separating them. CDR1 is MNHNY and CDR2 is SVGAGI in the germline V gene (reference sequence). The CDR3 loop spans 15 amino acids. CDR3 sequence reads: CASSYSRQMNTEAFF. For the CDR3, the DNA is TGTGCCAGCAGTTATTCACGACAGATGAACACTGAAGCTTTCTTT.

The chain uses TRBV13 and TRBJ2-3, with D maybe TRBD1 (5 bases). Per the germline V gene, CDR1 is PRHDT and CDR2 is FYEKMQ (reference sequence). Trimming took off 4 bases at V and 2 bases at J, with 19 bases between the two ends. The CDR3 covers 17 residues. CDR3 sequence (DNA): TGTGCCAGCAGCTCCTCGACAGCCCAAGAGGACACAGATACGCAGTATTTT. It translates to CASSSSTAQEDTDTQYF.

This clone was detected only once. Mismatch with germline at one junction end may stem from a read error. The chain carries TRBV11-2 and TRBJ2-1; no definite D call. Germline values: CDR1 SGHAT, CDR2 FQNNGV. CDR3 length: 15 residues. The CDR3 nucleotides read TGTGCCAGCAGCTTAAGAGCGCGAGACTCTCCCCGGGTCCTCTTC. Translation gives CASSLRARDSPRVLF.